What follows is one T cell receptor beta chain and its context. Antigen: not known. At sampling all donors were nominally healthy, likely with unrecorded immune exposures. PCR used 60 Vbeta primers and 13 Jbeta primers. Using immunoSEQ multiplex PCR, the repertoire was profiled, and TCRdb retains in-frame clones only, with some absent. Of around 130,000 clones listed, under 90% are singletons. The data were taken from a study of cytomegalovirus exposure and HLA in healthy donors. The study, taken as a whole, reports: TCR beta sequences reportedly predicted most subjects' HLA-A and HLA-B alleles accurately.

J was trimmed by 2 bases and V by 0 bases; bases with no gene match: 4. CDR1 and CDR2 (germline): GTSNPN, SVGIG (reference sequence). CDR3 length: 14 amino acids. This TCR came from a woman aged 35 to 49 in good health and CMV-seronegative. The V and J genes are TRBV30 and TRBJ2-7; 7 bases match TRBD1. The sequenced sample consisted of PBMCs. CDR3: CAWSVRGGPYEQYF. The CDR3 DNA reads as TGTGCCTGGAGTGTCAGAGGGGGCCCCTACGAGCAGTACTTC.